This T cell receptor (beta chain) was identified in a study of cytomegalovirus exposure and HLA in healthy donors. From germline, CDR1 is MNHEY and CDR2 SMNVEV (reference sequence). The V and J ends lost 5 bases and 4 bases respectively, with 14 bases between them. There are 14 residues in the CDR3. PCR involved 60 Vbeta and 13 Jbeta primers. Repertoires were generated with immunoSEQ multiplex PCR, while TCRdb's copy carries only in-frame clones and drops some. The repertoire holds about 140,000 clones, approximately 70% seen once, with over 1% in the top ten. The sample comprised PBMCs. The sequence was collected from a woman aged 40 to 49 in good health and CMV-seronegative. The rearrangement joins TRBV27 to TRBJ1-2; TRBD1 is a possible D gene (5 bases). The CDR3 DNA reads TGTGCCAGCAGTCGGGTTGGGGGGGTCTATGGCTACACCTTC. The encoded protein is CASSRVGGVYGYTF.